Following are 31 T cell receptor beta chains from one sample sequenced in a study of identical twins. From the 5' RACE reads, TCRdb called clonotypes with MiXCR, one entry per CDR3 protein. The sample lists 700,000 or so distinct CDR3 sequences, 8.6% occurring once. These data were also reused for a study on yellow fever vaccine responses in identical twins.

Input material: PBMCs. The receptors originated from a woman in her late teens or twenties in good health.

This clonotype was recorded many times. This chain connects TRBV29-1 to TRBJ1-1, with 12 bases matching TRBD1. Looked up from germline, CDR1 is SQVTM and CDR2 is ANQGSEA. The CDR3 totals 13 residues. Trimming took 6 bases from V and 6 from J; bases not matched to a gene: 5. CDR3 loop: CSVEGQGAAEAFF. The CDR3 DNA reads TGCAGCGTGGAGGGACAGGGGGCCGCTGAAGCTTTCTTT.

This chain uses TRBV10-1 with TRBJ2-5; TRBD2 aligns across 9 bases. J lost 4 bases, V lost 0 bases, and 6 bases had no gene match. Germline V gene lookup returns CDR1 WNHNN and CDR2 SYGVQD (reference sequence). There are 16 residues in the CDR3. The CDR3 DNA follows: TGCGCCAGCAGTGAGTCCTGGACTAGCGTGGCAGAGACCCAGTACTTC. This sequence encodes CASSESWTSVAETQYF.

The chain combines TRBV15 with TRBJ2-7; TRBD2 agrees at 10 bases. Unmatched junction bases numbered 2, after V lost 1 base and J lost 5 bases. The germline V gene has CDR1 LNHNV and CDR2 YYDKDF (reference sequence). This CDR3 contains 14 residues. CDR3 DNA: TGTGCCACCAGCAGAGGTAGCGGGGGGAACGAGCAGTACTTC. As protein: CATSRGSGGNEQYF.

This clonotype was seen only a few times. The chain employs TRBV30 and TRBJ2-7, with 8 bases matching TRBD1. The CDR3 spans 12 residues. CDR1 and CDR2 from the germline V gene are GTSNPN and SVGIG (reference sequence). The trim removed 0 bases at V and 6 bases at J, leaving 1 base unmatched. The CDR3, as DNA: TGTGCCTGGAGTGTTACAGGGGGCGAGCAGTACTTC. Translating it yields CAWSVTGGEQYF.

In its sample, this clonotype was seen many times. The chain recombines TRBV29-1 with TRBJ1-1, with D uncertain. The V end lost 6 bases, the J end lost 1 base, and 9 bases lay between the germline ends. Germline V lookup: CDR1 SQVTM, CDR2 ANQGSEA. The CDR3 spans 12 residues. CDR3 in DNA: TGCAGCGTACAGATGGGGAACACTGAAGCTTTCTTT. It specifies CSVQMGNTEAFF.

Many counts were recorded for this clonotype. The chain joins TRBV7-9 to TRBJ2-1; TRBD2 matches 8 bases. Germline V gene data show CDR1 as SEHNR and CDR2 as FQNEAQ (reference sequence). Losses at the gene ends were 5 bases for V and 4 bases for J; bases not matched to a gene: 7. The CDR3 is 15 residues long. The CDR3 nucleotides are TGTGCCAGCAGCGCTGGACTAGCAGAATACAATGAGCAGTTCTTC. It translates to CASSAGLAEYNEQFF. The full variable domain, rest sourced from reference TRBV7-9 and TRBJ2-1, is DTGVSQNPRHKITKRGQNVTFRCDPISEHNRLYWYRQTLGQGPEFLTYFQNEAQLEKSRLLSDRFSAERPKGSFSTLEIQRTEQGDSAMYLCASSAGLAEYNEQFFGPGTRLTVL.

The chain is built from TRBV10-3 and TRBJ2-3, with a tentative D call TRBD2 (5 bases). V shed 7 bases and J shed 3 bases, with 11 bases lying between them. The CDR3 contains 13 residues. CDR1 is ENHRY, CDR2 SYGVKD, per germline. The CDR3 sequence: CAITPGSTDTQYF. The CDR3 nucleotides are TGTGCCATCACCCCGGGGAGTACAGATACGCAGTATTTT.

V usage is TRBV5-1 and J usage is TRBJ2-2, with no clear D. V was cut by 7 bases and J by 7 bases, with 11 bases left in between. The CDR3 extends over 12 amino acids. Per the germline V gene, CDR1 is SGHRS and CDR2 is YFSETQ. CDR3 in DNA: TGCGCCAGCGGGCCGGCACTCGGGGAGCTGTTTTTT. The encoded protein is CASGPALGELFF.

In its sample, this clonotype was seen many times. V is TRBV7-2 and J is TRBJ2-1; D possibly corresponds to TRBD2 (6 bases). V lost 7 bases to trimming and J lost 6 bases, with 16 bases between them. CDR1 and CDR2 (germline): SGHTA, FQGNSA. The CDR3 totals 14 residues. Here the CDR3 DNA reads TGTGCCAGCACCTCCCGGGACTCAATCAATGAGCAGTTCTTC. Translation: CASTSRDSINEQFF.

This clonotype was picked up many times. The V call is TRBV27, the J call TRBJ2-7, with 7 bases matching TRBD2. The ends lost 8 bases at V and 2 bases at J; junction bases unmatched: 6. The CDR3 has 13 amino acids. From germline, CDR1 is MNHEY and CDR2 SMNVEV (reference sequence). The CDR3 reads CASGSSGTYEQYF. DNA for the CDR3: TGTGCCAGCGGCTCTAGCGGCACCTACGAGCAGTACTTC.

This clonotype turned up a few times. The rearrangement uses TRBV5-1 and TRBJ1-4; maybe TRBD1 (5 bases). CDR3 size: 13 residues. Trimming removed 4 bases from V and 8 bases from J, with 12 bases in between. The germline gives CDR1 SGHRS, CDR2 YFSETQ. CDR3 sequence (DNA): TGCGCCAGCAGCCCGGGGGGGGAAGAAAAACTGTTTTTT. This codes for CASSPGGEEKLFF. Full variable domain (outside the CDR3, taken from reference TRBV5-1 and TRBJ1-4): KAGVTQTPRYLIKTRGQQVTLSCSPISGHRSVSWYQQTPGQGLQFLFEYFSETQRNKGNFPGRFSGRQFSNSRSEMNVSTLELGDSALYLCASSPGGEEKLFFGSGTQLSVL.

This clonotype showed up just a few times. J is TRBJ2-2 and V is TRBV28; 12 bases line up with TRBD2. Germline trimming cut 5 bases from V and 6 bases from J; bases unmatched to any gene: 4. This CDR3 is built from 15 residues. Per the germline V gene, CDR1 is MDHEN and CDR2 is SYDVKM. The CDR3 reads CASSELAGGAGELFF. CDR3 coding DNA: TGTGCCAGCAGTGAACTAGCGGGAGGAGCCGGGGAGCTGTTTTTT.

The chain uses TRBV5-6 and TRBJ2-3; the match to TRBD2 covers 16 bases. The CDR3 runs 18 residues. Germline CDR1 and CDR2: SGHDT and YYEEEE. V lost 4 bases and J lost 2; bases outside the gene matches: 7. This chain's CDR3 is CASSTGTSGGAFTDTQYF. The CDR3 nucleotides read TGTGCCAGCAGCACAGGGACTAGCGGGGGGGCCTTCACAGATACGCAGTATTTT.

The sample holds a few counts of this clonotype. This chain joins TRBV6-2 or TRBV6-3 and TRBJ1-2; no reliable D call. This CDR3 region has 15 residues. V lost 0 bases, J lost 5 bases, and 13 bases lay in between. The germline gives CDR1 MNHEY, CDR2 SVGEGT. CDR3 bases: TGTGCCAGCAGTTACTCCTCCCGGTTCTCATATGGCTACACCTTC. Amino acid sequence: CASSYSSRFSYGYTF.

This clonotype occurred many times. V is TRBV9 and J is TRBJ2-1; 10 positions agree with TRBD2. The V and J ends lost 0 bases and 4 bases, in that order; junction bases with no gene match: 4. In germline, CDR1 is SGDLS, CDR2 YYNGEE. This CDR3 is 16 amino acids long. The CDR3 loop is CASSVALAGGYNEQFF. The CDR3 region has the DNA TGTGCCAGCAGCGTAGCCTTAGCGGGGGGATACAATGAGCAGTTCTTC.

This clonotype was recorded at least ten times. The J gene is TRBJ2-2, the V gene TRBV12-3 or TRBV12-4, with 7 bases aligning to TRBD1. The CDR3 totals 14 residues. V gave up 7 bases and J gave up 0 bases; unmatched junction bases: 2. The DNA of the CDR3 is TGTGCCAGCAACGGACAGGCGAACACCGGGGAGCTGTTTTTT. Translating gives CASNGQANTGELFF.

This clonotype has a count of ten or more. The V and J genes are TRBV29-1 and TRBJ1-1, with 10 bases identical to TRBD1. This CDR3 spans 15 amino acids. V trimming: 3 bases; J trimming: 10 bases; junction bases outside the gene matches: 14. Germline CDR1 SQVTM, CDR2 ANQGSEA. CDR3 coding DNA: TGCAGCGTTGATCAATCCGGGACAGGGGTAGGGGGAGCTTTCTTT. Amino acids: CSVDQSGTGVGGAFF. Combining the CDR3 with reference TRBV29-1 and TRBJ1-1 gives the whole variable domain SAVISQKPSRDICQRGTSLTIQCQVDSQVTMMFWYRQQPGQSLTLIATANQGSEATYESGFVIDKFPISRPNLTFSTLTVSNMSPEDSSIYLCSVDQSGTGVGGAFFGQGTRLTVV.

This clonotype appeared a few times. V and J are TRBV25-1 and TRBJ2-3, with TRBD1 matching over 9 bases. Germline lookup yields CDR1 MGHDK and CDR2 SYGVNS. V lost 6 bases, J lost 5 bases, and 3 bases stayed unmatched. The CDR3 covers 13 residues. Here the CDR3 DNA reads TGTGCCAGCAGGCGGGACAGGGTAGATACGCAGTATTTT. It codes for CASRRDRVDTQYF.

This clonotype came up a few times. This chain connects TRBV20-1 to TRBJ2-7; D remains ambiguous. The CDR3 contains 12 residues. The germline gives CDR1 DFQATT, CDR2 SNEGSKA (reference sequence). Trimming took off 6 bases at V and 3 bases at J, with 12 bases between the two ends. This CDR3 reads CSAPPVDYEQYF. CDR3 nucleotide sequence: TGCAGTGCCCCCCCGGTAGACTACGAGCAGTACTTC.

This clonotype turned up a few times. The chain is built from TRBV19 and TRBJ2-3; 9 bases fit TRBD1. J gave up 7 bases and V 0 bases, and 11 bases lay outside the gene matches. The length of the CDR3 is 17 residues. Germline V gives CDR1 LNHDA, CDR2 SQIVND (reference sequence). CDR3: CASSIDPDRGGLNTQYF. The CDR3 DNA reads TGTGCCAGTAGTATAGACCCAGACAGGGGGGGGCTGAATACGCAGTATTTT.

This clonotype was counted only a few times. The J gene is TRBJ1-1, the V gene TRBV10-3; D might be TRBD1 (5 bases). CDR1 and CDR2 from the germline V gene are ENHRY and SYGVKD. The CDR3 consists of 14 residues. Between the trimmed V and J ends, which lost 8 bases and 1 base, there was a span of 14 bases. The CDR3, as DNA: TGTGCCATCTCCGTTTTAGGGGCGAACACTGAAGCTTTCTTT. Its translation is CAISVLGANTEAFF.

This clonotype was counted at least ten times. The rearrangement links TRBV4-3 to TRBJ2-6, with D tentatively TRBD2 (5 bases). The V and J ends lost 1 base and 2 bases respectively, with 12 bases between them. This CDR3 is 17 amino acids long. CDR1 and CDR2 from the germline V gene are LGHNA and YSLEER. The CDR3 bases are TGCGCCAGCAGCCAAGGGACTCCACCAACTGGGGCCAACGTCCTGACTTTC. Its translation: CASSQGTPPTGANVLTF.

The chain has TRBV30 and TRBJ2-1; the D gene is possibly TRBD2 (5 bases). CDR1 and CDR2 from the germline V gene are GTSNPN and SVGIG (reference sequence). Trimming cost V 3 bases and J 8 bases, with 14 bases left between them. This CDR3 contains 13 residues. The CDR3, as DNA: TGTGCCTGGAGCCGGACTCCATCGTATGAGCAGTTCTTC. It encodes CAWSRTPSYEQFF.

Many counts were recorded for this clonotype. V and J are TRBV4-3 and TRBJ2-2, with D possibly TRBD1 on 6 matching bases. The CDR3 has 17 amino acids. Trimming removed 1 base at V and 7 bases at J, with 19 bases between. Germline lookup yields CDR1 LGHNA and CDR2 YSLEER. The CDR3 is CASSQAPATGLIGELFF. For the CDR3, the DNA is TGCGCCAGCAGCCAAGCCCCCGCGACAGGATTGATCGGGGAGCTGTTTTTT.

Ten or more counts support this clonotype. The chain couples TRBV12-3 or TRBV12-4 to TRBJ2-7, with D possibly TRBD1 on 6 matching bases. V was pared by 6 bases and J by 3 bases, with 15 bases between. The CDR3 spans 14 residues. CDR3 DNA sequence: TGTGCCAGCAGCACCGGACAGATTGACTACGAGCAGTACTTC. This translates into CASSTGQIDYEQYF.

The chain combines TRBV10-3 with TRBJ1-6; TRBD1 is a possible D gene (5 bases). The ends were cut back, 4 bases at V and 7 bases at J, with 8 bases in the middle. This CDR3 is 13 amino acids long. Germline V gene sequence: CDR1 ENHRY, CDR2 SYGVKD. This CDR3 reads CAISVDRNSPLHF. The CDR3 DNA reads as TGTGCCATCAGTGTAGACAGAAATTCACCCCTCCACTTT.

This clonotype showed up just a few times. The junction departs from the called germline gene at one end, perhaps through a read error. The chain links TRBV24-1 to TRBJ1-2; TRBD1 agrees at 9 bases. Germline lookup yields CDR1 KGHDR and CDR2 SFDVKD. The CDR3 extends over 14 amino acids. This chain's CDR3 is CVTSDYRGQGGYTF. The CDR3 bases are TGTGTCACCAGTGACTACAGGGGGCAAGGCGGCTACACCTTC.

This clonotype was observed a handful of times. The chain is built from TRBV4-1 and TRBJ2-3; 10 nucleotides align to TRBD2. CDR1 and CDR2 from the germline V gene are MGHRA and YSYEKL. The V gene end was trimmed by 0 bases and the J gene end by 0 bases; junction bases not matched to a gene: 15. The CDR3 is 21 amino acids. DNA for the CDR3: TGCGCCAGCAGCCAAGATTTGGCTTGGCTAGCGGGAGTAGCTAGCACAGATACGCAGTATTTT. It encodes CASSQDLAWLAGVASTDTQYF.

The chain employs TRBV12-1 and TRBJ2-5; the DNA was not compared with TRBD2, the D call given in the table. TRBV12-1 is designated a pseudogene. The CDR3 runs to 18 residues. The CDR3 spells CASSPGGLAGEPQETQYF. The DNA of the CDR3 is TGTGCCAGCAGCCCCGGCGGGCTAGCGGGGGAGCCTCAAGAGACCCAGTACTTC.

This clonotype occurred a few times. The J gene is TRBJ2-3, the V gene TRBV6-2 or TRBV6-3; the D gene is possibly TRBD2 (6 bases). V was trimmed by 0 bases and J by 1 base, leaving 11 bases between them. The CDR3 spans 16 residues. Germline V CDR1 and CDR2: MNHEY, SVGEGT. The CDR3 bases are TGTGCCAGCAGTTACTCCACTAGCTGGGGCACAGATACGCAGTATTTT. This translates into CASSYSTSWGTDTQYF.

V and J are TRBV7-9 and TRBJ2-3, with D maybe TRBD1 (6 bases). The CDR3 totals 15 residues. Germline values: CDR1 SEHNR, CDR2 FQNEAQ (reference sequence). Trimming removed 6 bases from V and 4 bases from J, with 17 bases in between. The CDR3 nucleotides read TGTGCCAGCAGGATAATCACAGGGCCGGCAGATACGCAGTATTTT. Its protein is CASRIITGPADTQYF.